A single sample is the source of the 9 T cell receptor gamma chains below, sequenced in a study of gamma-delta chains in newborns, infants, children. TCRdb redid the clone calls on the reads with CATT. Among around 1,700 gamma-chain clones listed, 68% were seen once. The source material was blood. These receptors were obtained from a child who was a newborn, infant or young child, either healthy, febrile or measles-vaccinated (not recorded which).

The chain carries TRGV9 and TRGJ1 or TRGJ2. TCRdb supplies no J gene; here it was assigned by aligning the nucleotide sequence to germline. The CDR3 spans 11 residues. J was trimmed by 8 bases and V by 3 bases; bases with no gene match: 4. Germline V gives CDR1 GITISATS, CDR2 ISYDGTV (reference sequence). CDR3 nucleotides: TGTGCCTTGTGGGAGAGGAATAAGAAACTCTTT. Protein: CALWERNKKLF.

The chain carries TRGV9 and TRGJP. The J gene was not available in TCRdb and was assigned here by matching the DNA to germline segments. Per germline, CDR1 GITISATS and CDR2 ISYDGTV (reference sequence). After removal of 4 bases from V and 9 bases from J, the junction contained 9 bases not matched to a gene. This CDR3 has 16 amino acids. In DNA form, the CDR3 reads TGTGCCTTGTGGGATGACAAGAGGTTGGGCAAAAAAATCAAGGTATTT. Protein product: CALWDDKRLGKKIKVF.

A note on this clone: The sample holds other DNA sequences that translate to the same CDR3. The rearrangement joins TRGV9 to TRGJP. No J gene was available from TCRdb, and it was assigned here by a germline match of the DNA. From germline, CDR1 is GITISATS and CDR2 ISYDGTV (reference sequence). The CDR3 loop spans 16 amino acids. V shed 1 base and J 5 bases; nucleotides not matched to a gene: 2. The DNA for the CDR3 is TGTGCCTTGTGGGAGGTTGAAGAGTTGGGCAAAAAAATCAAGGTATTT. Amino acid sequence: CALWEVEELGKKIKVF.

The table lists this clone with a count of one. This chain uses TRGV9 with TRGJP. The J gene, left out of TCRdb, was set here by checking the DNA against germline. The germline V gene encodes CDR1 GITISATS and CDR2 ISYDGTV (reference sequence). The CDR3 has 18 residues. With V trimmed by 2 bases and J by 6 bases, 10 bases remained unmatched. In DNA form, the CDR3 reads TGTGCCTTGTGGGAGGCGCCCTGGGGAGAGTTGGGCAAAAAAATCAAGGTATTT. Protein product: CALWEAPWGELGKKIKVF.

On this clone: At one of its ends the junction is not consistent with the germline gene, which may arise from a read error. The same CDR3 also results from other DNA sequences found in this sample. The V call is TRGV5, the J call TRGJ1 or TRGJ2. The J gene is not listed in TCRdb, so it was assigned here from a DNA match to germline. The CDR3 runs to 11 residues. The germline CDR1 and CDR2 sequences are VINAFY and YDVSNSKD. The chain's CDR3 is CATWDRPQKLF. The CDR3 DNA reads as TGCGCCACCTGGGACAGGCCGCAGAAACTCTTT.

As to this clone: This may be a read error, as it is one base from a much larger clone. The identical CDR3 is also encoded by other nucleotide sequences in the sample. The J gene is TRGJP, the V gene TRGV9. TCRdb does not report a J gene; here it was assigned by matching the DNA to germline references. This CDR3 spans 15 amino acids. V was pared by 4 bases and J by 5 bases, with 2 bases of the junction left unmatched. Per germline, CDR1 GITISATS and CDR2 ISYDGTV (reference sequence). As DNA, the CDR3 is TGTGCCTTGTGGGACAAAGAGTTGGGCAAAAAAATCAAGGTATTT. Its protein is CALWDKELGKKIKVF.

The gene calls are TRGV9 and TRGJP. Here the J gene came from matching the DNA to germline, since TCRdb omits it. Germline CDR1 is GITISATS and CDR2 is ISYDGTV (reference sequence). With V trimmed by 3 bases and J by 3 bases, 5 bases remained unmatched. The CDR3 covers 17 residues. The CDR3 protein is CALWENKQELGKKIKVF. The DNA for the CDR3 is TGTGCCTTGTGGGAGAACAAGCAAGAGTTGGGCAAAAAAATCAAGGTATTT.

In the case of this clone: The sample has other DNA sequences that encode this CDR3 too. This chain joins TRGV9 and TRGJP. Since TCRdb gives no J gene, matching the DNA to germline was used here to assign it. The CDR3 has 17 amino acids. Germline V gene data show CDR1 as GITISATS and CDR2 as ISYDGTV (reference sequence). V lost 2 bases and J lost 4; bases outside the gene matches: 5. The CDR3 nucleotides read TGTGCCTTGTGGGAGGCCCGTCAAGAGTTGGGCAAAAAAATCAAGGTATTT. Protein product: CALWEARQELGKKIKVF.

The CDR3 DNA follows: TGTGCCTTGTGGGAGGTGACGCAAGAGTTGGGCAAAAAAATCAAGGTATTT. Protein sequence: CALWEVTQELGKKIKVF. The V gene is TRGV9, the J gene TRGJP. The J gene, missing from TCRdb, was assigned here through DNA to germline matching. This CDR3 has 17 amino acids. Germline V gives CDR1 GITISATS, CDR2 ISYDGTV (reference sequence). The V gene end was trimmed by 0 bases and the J gene end by 3 bases; junction bases not matched to a gene: 2.